This is a list of T cell receptor beta chains from one sample in a study of vaccination effects on CD4 cells after COVID-19. TCRdb's table, derived via immunoSEQ multiplex PCR, lists solely in-frame clones and lacks some. The sample has about 24,000 clones; about 71% are singletons. These receptors are not linked to any known antigen. The sequences come from CD4+ T cells from PBMCs cultured with HCoV-OC43 spike peptides, collected before COVID-19 vaccination. These receptors all stem from a human donor who received a COVID-19 vaccine. Each CDR3 is given with its conserved first and last residue. D genes are given only for firm matches. Some rows mark clone size as missing; the rest say once, few, many or name a class of expanded clone.

j_gene,d_gene,abundance,v_gene,CDR3aa,CDR3nt
TRBJ2-2,TRBD2,NA,TRBV6-1,CASSVPSGASNTGELFF,TGTGCCAGCAGTGTCCCTAGCGGAGCCTCGAACACCGGGGAGCTGTTTTTT
TRBJ1-1,NA,NA,TRBV6-5,CASIKRDTEAFF,TGTGCCAGCATTAAGCGGGACACTGAAGCTTTCTTT
TRBJ1-1,NA,few,TRBV23-1,CASSQSLSENTEAFF,TGCGCCAGCAGTCAATCTTTGTCAGAGAACACTGAAGCTTTCTTT
TRBJ2-3,TRBD2,NA,TRBV5-4,CASSLVLAESTDTQYF,TGTGCCAGCAGCTTGGTACTAGCGGAATCCACAGATACGCAGTATTTT
TRBJ1-4,NA,NA,TRBV6-1,CASSEEGGVWEKLFF,TGTGCCAGCAGTGAAGAAGGTGGTGTGTGGGAAAAACTGTTTTTT
TRBJ1-1,NA,NA,TRBV11-2,CASSQNPGTEAFF,TGTGCCAGCAGCCAAAACCCAGGCACTGAAGCTTTCTTT
TRBJ1-2,TRBD1,NA,TRBV5-6,CASSSGQLNYGYTF,TGTGCCAGCAGCTCGGGACAGCTTAACTATGGCTACACCTTC
TRBJ2-3,NA,NA,TRBV2,CASRELAGGADTQYF,TGTGCCAGCAGAGAACTAGCAGGGGGGGCAGATACGCAGTATTTT
TRBJ2-3,TRBD2,NA,TRBV3-1/TRBV3-2,CASRPLSGGDGDTQYF,TGTGCCAGCAGACCCCTTAGCGGGGGGGATGGAGATACGCAGTATTTT
TRBJ1-1,NA,NA,TRBV10-3,CAIRENTEAFF,TGTGCCATCAGAGAAAACACTGAAGCTTTCTTT
TRBJ2-7,NA,NA,TRBV11-3,CASSGGIGTTPYEQYF,TGTGCCAGCAGTGGGGGCATCGGGACTACTCCTTACGAGCAGTACTTC
TRBJ2-7,TRBD2,NA,TRBV4-2,CASSQEGTSGNSYEQYF,TGTGCCAGCAGCCAAGAGGGGACTAGCGGGAATTCCTACGAGCAGTACTTC
TRBJ2-3,NA,NA,TRBV5-3,CARSLVRGRGLQYF,TGTGCCAGAAGCTTGGTCCGGGGCAGAGGTTTGCAGTATTTT
TRBJ1-2,NA,NA,TRBV5-4,CASSLQGRQYGYTF,TGTGCCAGCAGCTTGCAAGGCCGGCAGTATGGCTACACCTTC
TRBJ1-2,NA,NA,TRBV7-2,CASSSYLTGTRNYGYTF,TGTGCCAGCAGCTCATATTTGACCGGGACAAGAAACTATGGCTACACCTTC
TRBJ2-7,TRBD2,NA,TRBV5-1,CASSLEFSGRPYEQYF,TGCGCCAGCAGCTTGGAGTTTAGCGGGAGACCCTACGAGCAGTACTTC
TRBJ1-1,TRBD1,NA,TRBV19,CASTLTGLFDTEAFF,TGTGCCAGTACCTTGACAGGGCTTTTCGACACTGAAGCTTTCTTT
TRBJ2-7,NA,NA,TRBV3-1/TRBV3-2,CASSQGSYEQYF,TGTGCCAGCAGCCAAGGTTCCTACGAGCAGTACTTC
TRBJ2-1,NA,NA,TRBV5-5,CASNIDRNPYNEQFF,TGTGCCAGCAATATTGACAGAAACCCCTACAATGAGCAGTTCTTC
TRBJ2-1,TRBD2,NA,TRBV4-1,CASSQDTSGRYNEQFF,TGCGCCAGCAGCCAAGATACCAGCGGGAGGTACAATGAGCAGTTCTTC
TRBJ1-3,NA,few,TRBV7-8,CASSSGQLIYSGNTIYF,TGTGCCAGCAGCTCAGGACAGCTAATTTACTCTGGAAACACCATATATTTT
TRBJ1-1,NA,NA,TRBV12-3/TRBV12-4,CASSSRGATEAFF,TGTGCCAGCAGTTCTCGGGGGGCGACTGAAGCTTTCTTT
TRBJ2-3,TRBD2,NA,TRBV11-2,CASSLVAGGNTQYF,TGTGCCAGCAGCTTAGTAGCGGGAGGGAATACGCAGTATTTT